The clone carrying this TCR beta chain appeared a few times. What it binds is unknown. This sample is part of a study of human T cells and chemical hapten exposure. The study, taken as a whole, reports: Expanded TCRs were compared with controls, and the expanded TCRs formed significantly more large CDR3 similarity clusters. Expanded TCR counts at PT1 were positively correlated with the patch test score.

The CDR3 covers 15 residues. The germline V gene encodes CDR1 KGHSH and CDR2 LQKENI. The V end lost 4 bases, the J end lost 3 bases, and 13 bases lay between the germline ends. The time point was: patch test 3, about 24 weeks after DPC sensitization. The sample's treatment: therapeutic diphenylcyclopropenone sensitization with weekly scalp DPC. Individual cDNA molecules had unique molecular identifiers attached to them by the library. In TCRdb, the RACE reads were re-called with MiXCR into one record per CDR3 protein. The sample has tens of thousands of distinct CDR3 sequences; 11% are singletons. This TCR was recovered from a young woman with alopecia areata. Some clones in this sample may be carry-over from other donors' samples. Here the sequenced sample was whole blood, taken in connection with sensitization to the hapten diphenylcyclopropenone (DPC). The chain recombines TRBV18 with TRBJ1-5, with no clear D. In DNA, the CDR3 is TGTGCCAGCTCACGAAATTCCGGGCCCAATCAGCCCCAGCATTTT. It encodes CASSRNSGPNQPQHF.